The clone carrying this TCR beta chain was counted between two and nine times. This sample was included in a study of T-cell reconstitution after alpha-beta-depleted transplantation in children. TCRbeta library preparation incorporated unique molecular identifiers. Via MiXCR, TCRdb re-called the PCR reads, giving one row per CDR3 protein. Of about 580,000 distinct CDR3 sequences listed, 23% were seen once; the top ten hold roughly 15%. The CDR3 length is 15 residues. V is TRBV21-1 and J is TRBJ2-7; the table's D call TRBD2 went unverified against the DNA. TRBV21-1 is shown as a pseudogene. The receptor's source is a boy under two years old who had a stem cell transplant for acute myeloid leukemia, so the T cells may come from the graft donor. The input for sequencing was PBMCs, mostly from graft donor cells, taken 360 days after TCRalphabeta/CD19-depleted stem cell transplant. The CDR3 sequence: CASTFWDECSYEQYF. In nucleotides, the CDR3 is TGTGCCAGCACCTTCTGGGACGAGTGCTCCTACGAGCAGTACTTC.